This T cell receptor (beta chain) comes out of a study of T-cell memory formation after mild COVID-19 (dated by TCRdb to about 2021). Looking at the study overall: TCR sequence clusters from the two donors were largely donor specific. Longitudinal TCRalpha and TCRbeta repertoire sequencing tracked T-cell clones expanding and contracting after mild COVID-19 in two donors. The cohort was made up of two young adult volunteers, one female and one male, who were previously healthy.

General study outcomes and caveats: Only a couple of mild cases were covered by the study, and larger cohorts that include severe cases with pre-infection samples were considered necessary. Some responding clones were detected in pre-infection memory, suggesting pre-existing cross-reactive memory T cells joined the SARS-CoV-2 response. Contracting CD4+ clones were located mainly in the CM and EM memory subsets, whereas CD8+ clones were found to be enriched in EMRA. The second-wave clones that peaked on day 37 were not confirmed to be SARS-CoV-2 specific. Clones that contracted from day 15 to 85 showed balanced CD4/CD8 phenotypes, whereas a second wave of clones that expanded from day 15 to 37 leaned towards CD4+.

Ficoll-Paque density gradient centrifugation was the method used to isolate PBMCs. From the cysteine up to the phenylalanine, the CDR3 has a length of 13 residues. Only CDR3 DNA is held: 39 bases, read in frame from base 1. From the germline V gene (reference sequence), CDR1 is PRHDT and CDR2 is FYEKMQ. V loses 6 bases of germline sequence and J loses 5 bases, and the interval between the two ends is 13 bases. TCRdb shows the sequencer as Illumina NovaSeq 6000. TCRalpha and TCRbeta cDNA libraries were built by 5'RACE with constant-segment primers, adding sample barcodes and unique molecular identifiers. Trizol reagent was used to extract RNA from every sample. Amplification of the libraries took two PCR steps, and the second step added a second sample barcode plus Illumina TruSeq adapters. Libraries were sequenced on an Illumina NovaSeq with 2 x 150 bp paired-end reads. The study's processing was this. With migec v1.2.7, reads were demultiplexed and then collapsed into UMI-guided consensus sequences. With mixcr v2.1.11, UMI consensuses were aligned to TRA and TRB V and J templates and assembled into clonotypes. A clonotype was counted as expanded or contracted only when both edgeR and NoisET called the clonotype significant, with the noise models trained on biological replicates. For edgeR calls, the thresholds were a false discovery rate-adjusted p below 0.01 and a log2 fold-change of 1. As an exploratory analysis of dynamics, PCA with hierarchical clustering was applied to max-normalized trajectories of the 1000 most abundant clonotypes. The CD4 or CD8 phenotype of responding clones was assigned using the separately sequenced CD4+ and CD8+ repertoires. The raw public reads went through TCRdb reprocessing: fastp at Q25, MiXCR clone calling, in-frame beta chains kept. Every distinct CDR3 protein forms one entry, paired with its most common genes and DNA. The V and J calls and clone size are TCRdb's, not the authors'. A total of 200,000 to 300,000 distinct CDR3 sequences appear in this sample, 15% of them only once. Less than 2.5% of the sample rests with the top ten.

This clonotype appeared a few times. It has no known antigen specificity. No much larger clone is present one base from it, and per-base qualities are unavailable. This sequence uses TRBV13 and TRBJ1-2; the D gene identity is not certain. The sequence derives from an adult woman who had mild COVID-19 (a few samples of this study predate the infection). The sample titles of this study are shuffled in the database, so cell type and time point are left out; the donor was told from shared clones. Sequencing used PBMCs or a T cell subset sorted from them (not recorded which). The CDR3 corresponds to CASRVRTEYGYTF. DNA sequence: TGTGCCAGCAGAGTCAGGACGGAGTATGGCTACACCTTC. The reference TRBV13 and TRBJ1-2 proteins fill in what lies around the CDR3, so the full variable domain reads AAGVIQSPRHLIKEKRETATLKCYPIPRHDTVYWYQQGPGQDPQFLISFYEKMQSDKGSIPDRFSAQQFSDYHSELNMSSLELGDSALYFCASRVRTEYGYTFGSGTRLTVV.